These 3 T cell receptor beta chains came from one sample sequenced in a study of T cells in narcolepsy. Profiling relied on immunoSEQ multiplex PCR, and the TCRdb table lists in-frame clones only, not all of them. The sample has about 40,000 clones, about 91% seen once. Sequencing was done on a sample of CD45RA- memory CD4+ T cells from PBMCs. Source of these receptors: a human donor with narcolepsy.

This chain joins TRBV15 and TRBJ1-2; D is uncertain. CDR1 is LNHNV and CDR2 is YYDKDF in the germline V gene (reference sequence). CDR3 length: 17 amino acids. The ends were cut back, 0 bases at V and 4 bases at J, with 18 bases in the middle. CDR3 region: CATSRDGVGVGSYGYTF. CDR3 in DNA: TGTGCCACCAGCAGAGACGGCGTGGGAGTTGGGTCCTATGGCTACACCTTC.

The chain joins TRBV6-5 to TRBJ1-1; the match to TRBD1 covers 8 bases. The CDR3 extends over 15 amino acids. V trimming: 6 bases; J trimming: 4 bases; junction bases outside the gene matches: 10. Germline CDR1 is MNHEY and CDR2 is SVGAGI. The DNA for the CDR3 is TGTGCCAGCAGCCGACCTGACAGGGGAGTCACTGAAGCTTTCTTT. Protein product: CASSRPDRGVTEAFF.

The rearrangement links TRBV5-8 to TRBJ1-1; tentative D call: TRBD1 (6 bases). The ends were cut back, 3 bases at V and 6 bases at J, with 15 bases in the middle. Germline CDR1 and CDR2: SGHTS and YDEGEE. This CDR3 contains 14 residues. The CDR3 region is CASSSGQPLAEAFF. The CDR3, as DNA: TGTGCCAGCAGCTCCGGACAGCCTCTGGCTGAAGCTTTCTTT.